Listed here are 24 T cell receptor beta chains from one sample, sequenced in a study of T cell responses to AZD1222 COVID-19 vaccine. The repertoire was sequenced with immunoSEQ multiplex PCR; TCRdb's copy has only in-frame clones and lacks some. The repertoire holds roughly 180,000 clones, with 90% as singletons. The sequencing here drew on peripheral blood, taken on day 0 of AZD1222 vaccination. The receptors were gathered from an adult in good health.

V is TRBV29-1 and J is TRBJ1-3; weak D call: TRBD1 (5 bases). Trimming pared 8 bases from V and 0 bases from J, leaving 14 bases between. Germline lookup yields CDR1 SQVTM and CDR2 ANQGSEA. This CDR3 comprises 14 residues. The CDR3 loop reads CSTGGGGSGNTIYF. CDR3 in DNA: TGCAGCACTGGGGGGGGTGGCTCTGGAAACACCATATATTTT.

This clone was counted only a few times. The rearrangement links TRBV19 to TRBJ1-1; 7 nucleotides match TRBD1. Trimming took 10 bases from V and 1 from J; bases not matched to a gene: 12. CDR3 length: 15 residues. Germline-derived CDR1 and CDR2 are LNHDA and SQIVND (reference sequence). The CDR3 coding sequence is TGTGCCACAGGGGGAAGAAGGGCAGGGAACACTGAAGCTTTCTTT. It encodes CATGGRRAGNTEAFF.

The rearrangement uses TRBV6-1 and TRBJ2-7; D may be TRBD2 (6 bases). Deletions cut 4 bases from V and 0 bases from J, with 16 bases between. This CDR3 region has 16 residues. Germline V gene lookup returns CDR1 MNHNS and CDR2 SASEGT. The CDR3 loop reads CASSANAGLNSYEQYF. The CDR3 region has the DNA TGTGCCAGCAGTGCCAACGCGGGACTCAACTCCTACGAGCAGTACTTC.

The chain joins TRBV7-3 to TRBJ2-5; D tentatively reads TRBD1 or TRBD2 (5 bases each). This CDR3 has 13 residues. V lost 5 bases, J lost 1 base, and 8 bases lay in between. Germline CDR1 is SGHTA and CDR2 is FQGTGA. CDR3 region: CASSRGVQETQYF. Written as DNA, the CDR3 is TGTGCCAGCAGCCGAGGGGTCCAAGAGACCCAGTACTTC. The complete variable domain, with remaining parts taken from reference TRBV7-3 and TRBJ2-5, reads GAGVSQTPSNKVTEKGKYVELRCDPISGHTALYWYRQSLGQGPEFLIYFQGTGAADDSGLPNDRFFAVRPEGSVSTLKIQRTERGDSAVYLCASSRGVQETQYFGPGTRLLVL.

The gene calls are TRBV5-5 and TRBJ2-7, with a tentative D call TRBD1 (6 bases). The germline V gene has CDR1 SGHKS and CDR2 YYEKEE (reference sequence). Trimming shortened V by 4 bases and J by 3 bases, and 8 bases separated the two germline ends. This CDR3 contains 12 residues. CDR3 DNA: TGTGCCAGCAGCCGGACAGACTACGAGCAGTACTTC. As protein: CASSRTDYEQYF.

The chain uses TRBV7-9 and TRBJ2-7; no clear D. Trimming took 5 bases from V and 2 from J, leaving 10 bases between them. CDR1 is SEHNR, CDR2 FQNEAQ, per germline (reference sequence). The CDR3 has 13 amino acids. The CDR3 DNA reads as TGTGCCAGCAGCCCGACCGTAACCTACGAGCAGTACTTC. This translates into CASSPTVTYEQYF.

The chain couples TRBV2 to TRBJ2-7, with D possibly matching TRBD2 (6 bases). The germline gives CDR1 SNHLY, CDR2 FYNNEI. The length of the CDR3 is 15 residues. The V and J ends lost 7 bases and 6 bases respectively, with 22 bases between them. The CDR3 region has the DNA TGTGCCAGCACAGACTGGGACTTTTCTGGGGGCGAGCAGTACTTC. This translates into CASTDWDFSGGEQYF. The variable domain in full, with the rest retrieved from reference TRBV2 and TRBJ2-7, is EPEVTQTPSHQVTQMGQEVILRCVPISNHLYFYWYRQILGQKVEFLVSFYNNEISEKSEIFDDQFSVERPDGSNFTLKIRSTKLEDSAMYFCASTDWDFSGGEQYFGPGTRLTVT.

The gene calls are TRBV24-1 and TRBJ1-3; the match to TRBD1 covers 7 bases. The CDR3 spans 14 residues. Germline CDR1 reads KGHDR; CDR2 reads SFDVKD. V lost 4 bases to trimming and J lost 4 bases; unmatched junction nucleotides: 3. In DNA form, the CDR3 reads TGTGCCACCAGTGAACGGGACAGAGGAAACACCATATATTTT. Its translation is CATSERDRGNTIYF.

CDR3 residues: CASSPGGIRGGNEQFF. CDR3 in DNA: TGTGCCAGCAGCCCGGGGGGGATTCGCGGGGGCAATGAGCAGTTCTTC. The gene calls are TRBV5-4 and TRBJ2-1, with TRBD2 matching over 8 bases. The CDR3 is made up of 16 amino acids. Looked up from germline, CDR1 is SGHNT and CDR2 is YYREEE (reference sequence). Trimming at V came to 4 bases and at J to 6 bases, leaving 12 bases not matched to a gene.

The chain couples TRBV7-9 to TRBJ2-1; 8 bases are a match to TRBD1. The CDR3 contains 15 residues. V lost 3 bases and J lost 6; bases outside the gene matches: 7. Germline V gene data show CDR1 as SEHNR and CDR2 as FQNEAQ (reference sequence). The CDR3 DNA reads as TGTGCCAGCAGCTTCGTAGGCAGGGGGCTCAATGAGCAGTTCTTC. This codes for CASSFVGRGLNEQFF.

The rearrangement uses TRBV15 and TRBJ1-2; D is undetermined. In germline, CDR1 is LNHNV, CDR2 YYDKDF (reference sequence). Trimming took off 0 bases at V and 4 bases at J, with 12 bases between the two ends. The CDR3 consists of 15 residues. CDR3 residues: CATSRDSSNLYGYTF. As DNA, the CDR3 is TGTGCCACCAGCAGAGATAGCAGCAACCTCTATGGCTACACCTTC.

This chain connects TRBV7-2 to TRBJ2-1; a weak D match, TRBD1 (5 bases). From germline, CDR1 is SGHTA and CDR2 FQGNSA. Trimming took 4 bases from V and 0 from J, leaving 10 bases between them. The CDR3 sequence is 15 residues long. The CDR3 is CASSYDSSSYNEQFF. The DNA for the CDR3 is TGTGCCAGCAGCTACGACAGCAGCTCCTACAATGAGCAGTTCTTC.

The rearrangement uses TRBV7-3 and TRBJ2-3; perhaps TRBD1 as D (6 bases). The CDR3 totals 13 residues. Looked up from germline, CDR1 is SGHTA and CDR2 is FQGTGA. Trimming left V 6 bases short and J 6 bases short, with 13 bases between. Here the CDR3 DNA reads TGTGCCAGCAGTGGGTGGGGGCTGGATACGCAGTATTTT. Its protein is CASSGWGLDTQYF. Filled out from reference TRBV7-3 and TRBJ2-3, the complete variable domain reads GAGVSQTPSNKVTEKGKYVELRCDPISGHTALYWYRQSLGQGPEFLIYFQGTGAADDSGLPNDRFFAVRPEGSVSTLKIQRTERGDSAVYLCASSGWGLDTQYFGPGTRLTVL.

The genes are TRBV6-5 and TRBJ2-7, with TRBD2 as a possible D gene (6 bases). CDR1 MNHEY and CDR2 SVGAGI come from the germline V gene. The CDR3 length is 16 residues. V lost 0 bases, J lost 0 bases, and 12 bases lay in between. The CDR3 region is CASSYSSYGSSYEQYF. The CDR3 DNA reads as TGTGCCAGCAGTTACTCGAGCTACGGGAGCTCCTACGAGCAGTACTTC.

The chain recombines TRBV6-4 with TRBJ2-2; no reliable D call. Trimming pared 10 bases from V and 5 bases from J, leaving 11 bases between. This CDR3 is built from 12 residues. Germline V gene data show CDR1 as MRHNA and CDR2 as SNTAGT. CDR3 loop: CAIRTHTGELFF. Written as DNA, the CDR3 is TGTGCCATCCGAACCCATACCGGGGAGCTGTTTTTT.

This chain connects TRBV6-5 to TRBJ2-7; maybe TRBD1 (5 bases). V was trimmed by 6 bases and J by 6 bases, leaving 18 bases between them. The V gene's germline CDR1 is MNHEY and CDR2 SVGAGI. This CDR3 contains 14 residues. The CDR3 DNA follows: TGTGCCAGCAGCTTAACGTGGGGCAATGGCGAGCAGTACTTC. As protein: CASSLTWGNGEQYF.

The rearrangement joins TRBV7-2 to TRBJ1-2, with 7 bases identical to TRBD1. The CDR3 sequence is 18 residues long. Germline V gene lookup returns CDR1 SGHTA and CDR2 FQGNSA. J lost 4 bases, V lost 1 base, and 15 bases had no gene match. The CDR3 here is CASSLEVVRRQGLYGYTF. In nucleotides, the CDR3 is TGTGCCAGCAGCTTAGAAGTAGTTCGTAGACAGGGCCTCTATGGCTACACCTTC.

This clone turned up a few times. The chain recombines TRBV6-2 or TRBV6-3 with TRBJ2-3; 8 nucleotides align to TRBD1. V trimming: 0 bases; J trimming: 3 bases; junction bases outside the gene matches: 5. This CDR3 is built from 16 residues. Germline V gene sequence: CDR1 MNHEY, CDR2 SVGEGT. CDR3 nucleotides: TGTGCCAGCAGTTACTCGGGACAGGTTGGTACAGATACGCAGTATTTT. Residues: CASSYSGQVGTDTQYF.

The gene calls are TRBV19 and TRBJ2-7; D is uncertain. Germline CDR1 and CDR2: LNHDA and SQIVND (reference sequence). This CDR3 spans 17 amino acids. V lost 1 base and J 1 base, leaving 17 bases between the germline ends. In DNA form, the CDR3 reads TGTGCCAGTAGTATAGCTCTTGGGCGCCCTGGGTCCTACGAGCAGTACTTC. As protein: CASSIALGRPGSYEQYF.

The rearrangement uses TRBV3-1 (or the pseudogene TRBV3-2) and TRBJ2-7; the D is unclear. Germline V gene sequence: CDR1 LGHDT, CDR2 YNNKEL (reference sequence). V was cut by 2 bases and J by 2 bases, with 4 bases left in between. The CDR3 is 12 amino acids. CDR3 sequence reads: CASSQTPYEQYF. CDR3 DNA: TGTGCCAGCAGCCAAACCCCCTACGAGCAGTACTTC.

The chain joins TRBV6-6 to TRBJ2-7; D is tentatively TRBD1 or TRBD2 (5 bases each). CDR1 is MNHNY and CDR2 is SVGAGI in the germline V gene (reference sequence). With 6 bases removed from V and 4 bases from J, the gap between germline ends came to 13 bases. The CDR3 has 13 residues. The CDR3 here is CASRLDEGYEQYF. CDR3 DNA: TGTGCCAGCAGACTGGACGAGGGGTACGAGCAGTACTTC.

This clone came up a few times. This sequence joins TRBV7-8 and TRBJ2-1, with TRBD2 identical over 12 bases. V was clipped by 5 bases and J by 10 bases; unmatched bases: 12. CDR1 and CDR2 (germline): SGHVS, FQNEAQ. The CDR3 is 16 amino acids. CDR3 nucleotides: TGTGCCAGCAGCCGAACGCTAGCGGGGGGGCCTGGGGAGCAGTTCTTC. This gives the protein CASSRTLAGGPGEQFF.

V gene TRBV5-5 combines with J gene TRBJ1-1, with no clear D. Per the germline V gene, CDR1 is SGHKS and CDR2 is YYEKEE (reference sequence). Trimming took off 0 bases at V and 6 bases at J, with 12 bases between the two ends. The CDR3 sequence is 14 residues long. The CDR3 DNA follows: TGTGCCAGCAGCTTGGCCATGGGAGGACCTGAAGCTTTCTTT. Translation gives CASSLAMGGPEAFF.

Points on this clone: In the same sample, other DNA sequences code for this CDR3. The chain recombines TRBV7-2 with TRBJ1-5; 8 positions match TRBD1. The junction had 3 bases not matched to a gene; V was cut back by 1 base and J by 4 bases. CDR1 and CDR2 (germline): SGHTA, FQGNSA. The CDR3 loop spans 15 amino acids. The CDR3 loop is CASSLDRGGNQPQHF. CDR3 coding DNA: TGTGCCAGCAGCTTAGACAGGGGGGGGAATCAGCCCCAGCATTTT.